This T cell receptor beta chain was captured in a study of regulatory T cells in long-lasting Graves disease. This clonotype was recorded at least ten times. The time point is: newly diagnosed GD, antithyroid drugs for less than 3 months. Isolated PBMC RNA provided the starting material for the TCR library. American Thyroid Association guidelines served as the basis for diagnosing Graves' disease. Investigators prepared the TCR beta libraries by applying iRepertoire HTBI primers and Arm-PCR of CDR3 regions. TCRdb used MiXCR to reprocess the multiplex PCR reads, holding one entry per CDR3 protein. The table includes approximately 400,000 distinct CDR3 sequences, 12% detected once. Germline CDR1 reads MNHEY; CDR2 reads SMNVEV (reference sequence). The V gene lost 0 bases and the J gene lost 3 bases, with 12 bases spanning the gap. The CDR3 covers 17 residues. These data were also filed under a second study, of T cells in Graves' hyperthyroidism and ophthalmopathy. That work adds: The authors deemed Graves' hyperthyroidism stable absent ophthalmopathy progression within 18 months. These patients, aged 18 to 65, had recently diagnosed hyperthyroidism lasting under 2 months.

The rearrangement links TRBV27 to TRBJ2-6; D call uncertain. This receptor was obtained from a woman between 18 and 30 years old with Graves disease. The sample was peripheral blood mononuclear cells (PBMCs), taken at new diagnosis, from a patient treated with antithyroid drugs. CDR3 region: CASSLSPLSGGANVLTF. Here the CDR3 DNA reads TGTGCCAGCAGTTTATCACCGTTATCGGGTGGGGCCAACGTCCTGACTTTC.